The clone carrying this T cell receptor (beta chain) has only a few counts. Its antigen remains unknown. The sample is drawn from a study of sequential checkpoint blockade in melanoma. Study-level findings and limits: Response in arm A was associated with pretreatment TIL clonality.

TCRdb keeps only in-frame clones here, not all; method: immunoSEQ multiplex PCR. The profile shows just over 20,000 clones, 27% of them singletons. The length of the CDR3 is 14 residues. CDR1 LNHDA and CDR2 SQIVND come from the germline V gene (reference sequence). With V trimmed by 5 bases and J by 5 bases, 4 bases remained unmatched. Stated treatment: randomized to nivolumab then ipilimumab (arm A) or the reverse (arm B). The clonotype comes from a human donor with melanoma. The specimen comprised tumor tissue (inferred from file names), sampled from a patient given nivolumab and ipilimumab in sequence. The chain combines TRBV19 with TRBJ2-7, with 12 bases lining up with TRBD2. The DNA of the CDR3 is TGTGCCAGTAGTCGACTAGCGGGAGAACACGAGCAGTACTTC. It is translated as CASSRLAGEHEQYF. Together with reference TRBV19 and TRBJ2-7, the CDR3 gives the full variable domain: DGGITQSPKYLFRKEGQNVTLSCEQNLNHDAMYWYRQDPGQGLRLIYYSQIVNDFQKGDIAEGYSVSREKKESFPLTVTSAQKNPTAFYLCASSRLAGEHEQYFGPGTRLTVT.